The 6 T cell receptor beta chains reported below all come from one sample, sequenced in a study of blood T cell repertoires in COVID-19. Data came from immunoSEQ multiplex PCR; TCRdb stores just in-frame clones and leaves some out. The data contain under 250,000 clones, about 83% of them singletons. The sequencing input was PBMCs or T cells enriched from blood (not recorded which). All receptors derive from a woman aged 45-60 years who had been exposed to COVID-19.

The genes are TRBV20-1 and TRBJ1-2, with D perhaps TRBD1 (6 bases). The V gene's germline CDR1 is DFQATT and CDR2 SNEGSKA (reference sequence). This CDR3 spans 13 amino acids. V was cut by 3 bases and J by 6 bases, with 14 bases left in between. CDR3 nucleotide sequence: TGCAGTGCTAGTGTAGGGGGTTGGGATGGCTACACCTTC. Its protein is CSASVGGWDGYTF.

The chain couples TRBV2 to TRBJ2-1, with 7 bases that match TRBD2. The CDR3 consists of 14 residues. Trimming took 3 bases from V and 4 from J; bases not matched to a gene: 3. Germline V lookup: CDR1 SNHLY, CDR2 FYNNEI. The CDR3 reads CASSDGRGYNEQFF. The CDR3 region has the DNA TGTGCCAGCAGTGATGGGAGGGGTTACAATGAGCAGTTCTTC. The whole variable domain, filled in from reference TRBV2 and TRBJ2-1, reads EPEVTQTPSHQVTQMGQEVILRCVPISNHLYFYWYRQILGQKVEFLVSFYNNEISEKSEIFDDQFSVERPDGSNFTLKIRSTKLEDSAMYFCASSDGRGYNEQFFGPGTRLTVL.

This clone showed up just a few times. The chain joins TRBV12-5 to TRBJ2-3; D may be TRBD1 (6 bases). The ends were cut back, 1 base at V and 0 bases at J, with 8 bases in the middle. Looked up from germline, CDR1 is LGHNT and CDR2 is FRNRAP. CDR3 size: 15 residues. CDR3: CASGLGTVSTDTQYF. CDR3 DNA: TGTGCTAGTGGTTTGGGGACAGTCAGCACAGATACGCAGTATTTT.

For this clone: The identical CDR3 is also encoded by other nucleotide sequences in the sample. In DNA, the CDR3 is TGCGCCAGCAGCTTGGACAGGGGAGACACTGAAGCTTTCTTT. Its protein product is CASSLDRGDTEAFF. The chain joins TRBV5-1 to TRBJ1-1, with 7 bases matching TRBD1. Germline V lookup: CDR1 SGHRS, CDR2 YFSETQ. Trimming cost V 0 bases and J 3 bases; bases outside gene matches: 2. This CDR3 has 14 residues.

The genes are TRBV10-3 and TRBJ2-2, with a weak D call TRBD1 (6 bases). V dropped 5 bases and J dropped 5 bases, with 15 bases sitting between them. Looked up from germline, CDR1 is ENHRY and CDR2 is SYGVKD. The CDR3 has 15 amino acids. CDR3 DNA: TGTGCCATCAGTAGTTACACAGGGAGTACCGGGGAGCTGTTTTTT. It encodes CAISSYTGSTGELFF.

The chain uses TRBV28 and TRBJ2-3; D remains unclear. CDR3 length equals 14 residues. Germline CDR1 and CDR2: MDHEN and SYDVKM. V lost 5 bases and J lost 6, with 15 bases in between. This chain's CDR3 is CASSPSQAWDTQYF. DNA for the CDR3: TGTGCCAGCAGTCCCAGCCAGGCGTGGGATACGCAGTATTTT.